The 29 T cell receptor beta chains reported below all come from one sample, sequenced in a study of T cell responses to AZD1222 COVID-19 vaccine (dated by TCRdb to about 2021). This specimen's time point label, per the study, means: baseline before first vaccination. The method behind the library was the immunoSEQ multiplex PCR assay. In its TCRdb copy, this immuneACCESS table keeps in-frame sequences only and misses some clones. Where compared with another copy, unresolved V genes explain less than half of these, and the others have no known cause. The sample table shows 95,000 to 100,000 clones, and about 90% are seen once. The ten top clones hold approximately 15% of the sample. Material: peripheral blood, obtained on day 0 of AZD1222 vaccination. Receptors were obtained from an adult in good health.

V and J are TRBV5-1 and TRBJ2-1; 13 positions agree with TRBD2. The V gene's germline CDR1 is SGHRS and CDR2 YFSETQ. The CDR3 loop spans 14 amino acids. Trimming cost V 3 bases and J 8 bases; bases outside gene matches: 2. The DNA of the CDR3 is TGCGCCAGCAGCTACGGACTAGCGGGAGATGAGCAGTTCTTC. Translated: CASSYGLAGDEQFF.

The V call is TRBV6-5, the J call TRBJ1-5; TRBD1 agrees at 10 bases. Trimming removed 2 bases from V and 4 bases from J; junction bases left unmatched: 5. The CDR3 loop spans 16 amino acids. Germline CDR1 MNHEY, CDR2 SVGAGI. The CDR3 sequence: CASSYGTGDGNQPQHF. CDR3 nucleotide sequence: TGTGCCAGCAGTTACGGGACAGGGGACGGGAATCAGCCCCAGCATTTT.

J is TRBJ2-7 and V is TRBV6-5, with 8 bases aligning to TRBD1. CDR3 length equals 14 residues. CDR1 and CDR2 (germline): MNHEY, SVGAGI. V shed 7 bases, J shed 3 bases, and the junction held 8 bases outside the gene matches. CDR3 amino acids: CASIDRGRLYEQYF. The CDR3 coding sequence is TGTGCCAGCATCGACAGGGGACGTCTCTACGAGCAGTACTTC.

This rearrangement joins TRBV30 to TRBJ2-7; D might be TRBD2 (6 bases). Germline V lookup: CDR1 GTSNPN, CDR2 SVGIG (reference sequence). Trimming stripped 2 bases from V and 7 bases from J, with 15 bases between. The CDR3 totals 13 residues. CDR3 sequence (DNA): TGTGCCTGGAGTACGGGAGTTCGGAAAGAGCAGTACTTC. This codes for CAWSTGVRKEQYF.

V usage is TRBV7-9 and J usage is TRBJ1-1; D unresolved. Germline CDR1 is SEHNR and CDR2 is FQNEAQ (reference sequence). V was cut by 6 bases and J by 1 base, with 6 bases left in between. This CDR3 has 12 residues. As DNA, the CDR3 is TGTGCCAGCAGAGAATCGAACACTGAAGCTTTCTTT. It is translated as CASRESNTEAFF.

This clone was picked up a small number of times. The V and J genes are TRBV7-9 and TRBJ2-3, with D tentatively TRBD2 (5 bases). V lost 2 bases and J 3 bases, leaving 9 bases between the germline ends. The CDR3 has 14 residues. Germline-derived CDR1 and CDR2 are SEHNR and FQNEAQ (reference sequence). This chain's CDR3 is CASSLQRRTDTQYF. The CDR3 DNA reads as TGTGCCAGCAGCTTACAGCGGCGGACAGATACGCAGTATTTT.

The chain couples TRBV27 to TRBJ2-2; no firm D call. Germline CDR1 and CDR2: MNHEY and SMNVEV (reference sequence). Trimming took 2 bases from V and 5 from J, leaving 9 bases between them. The CDR3 totals 14 residues. The CDR3 loop reads CASSLGTWTGELFF. For the CDR3, the DNA is TGTGCCAGCAGTTTAGGAACTTGGACCGGGGAGCTGTTTTTT.

The chain is built from TRBV7-8 and TRBJ1-3; no firm D call. This CDR3 spans 14 amino acids. Germline CDR1 is SGHVS and CDR2 is FQNEAQ. Trimming removed 2 bases from V and 4 bases from J, with 9 bases in between. The CDR3 nucleotides are TGTGCCAGCAGCTTATATACAGCCGGAAACACCATATATTTT. Its protein product is CASSLYTAGNTIYF.

The chain combines TRBV29-1 with TRBJ2-1, with D perhaps matching TRBD2 (6 bases). Germline loops: CDR1 SQVTM, CDR2 ANQGSEA. The CDR3 is 15 amino acids. V dropped 7 bases and J dropped 2 bases, with 18 bases sitting between them. The CDR3 DNA follows: TGCAGCGCTGACTCACCGGGAGTCCCCTACAATGAGCAGTTCTTC. As protein: CSADSPGVPYNEQFF.

V gene TRBV30 combines with J gene TRBJ2-7; 7 bases match TRBD2. Trimming at V came to 0 bases and at J to 7 bases, leaving 9 bases not matched to a gene. CDR3 length equals 14 residues. CDR1 GTSNPN and CDR2 SVGIG come from the germline V gene (reference sequence). The CDR3 is CAWSVASGRGEQYF. CDR3 sequence (DNA): TGTGCCTGGAGTGTAGCTAGCGGACGGGGGGAGCAGTACTTC.

This chain connects TRBV30 to TRBJ2-3; the match to TRBD2 covers 7 bases. Per the germline V gene, CDR1 is GTSNPN and CDR2 is SVGIG (reference sequence). This CDR3 region has 13 residues. With 7 bases clipped from V and 0 bases from J, the junction kept 4 bases outside the gene matches. The CDR3 sequence is CAYGRGSTDTQYF. DNA for the CDR3: TGTGCCTACGGGCGGGGGAGCACAGATACGCAGTATTTT.

The rearrangement uses TRBV6-5 and TRBJ1-5; 9 positions match TRBD1. Looked up from germline, CDR1 is MNHEY and CDR2 is SVGAGI. The CDR3 sequence is 13 residues long. After removal of 6 bases from V and 7 bases from J, the junction contained 4 bases not matched to a gene. The CDR3, as DNA: TGTGCCAGCAGAGATGGACAGGGGCAGCCCCAGCATTTT. This encodes CASRDGQGQPQHF.

CDR3 bases: TGTGCCAGCTCACTTTCCGGGACGGAGAACACTGAAGCTTTCTTT. As protein: CASSLSGTENTEAFF. The chain is built from TRBV18 and TRBJ1-1; D might be TRBD1 (5 bases). V lost 4 bases, J lost 1 base, and 13 bases lay in between. Germline V gives CDR1 KGHSH, CDR2 LQKENI. This CDR3 is 15 amino acids long.

The rearrangement links TRBV7-8 to TRBJ2-1, with 8 nucleotides matching TRBD1. The CDR3 consists of 15 residues. Trimming at V came to 3 bases and at J to 1 base, leaving 2 bases not matched to a gene. The germline V gene encodes CDR1 SGHVS and CDR2 FQNEAQ. The CDR3 sequence is CASSLRTGSYNEQFF. In nucleotides, the CDR3 is TGTGCCAGCAGCTTGCGGACAGGGTCCTACAATGAGCAGTTCTTC.

The rearrangement uses TRBV6-5 and TRBJ2-7; 10 nucleotides align to TRBD2. The length of the CDR3 is 15 residues. The germline V gene has CDR1 MNHEY and CDR2 SVGAGI. V shed 0 bases, J shed 4 bases, and the junction held 3 bases outside the gene matches. CDR3 DNA sequence: TGTGCCAGCAGTTACTCGAGTAGCGGGAGGTACGAGCAGTACTTC. This sequence encodes CASSYSSSGRYEQYF.

Written as DNA, the CDR3 is TGTGCCAGCAGAGGACGGCTGGGATTAAACGAGCAGTACTTC. Encoded protein: CASRGRLGLNEQYF. This chain connects TRBV2 to TRBJ2-7; D remains ambiguous. The CDR3 has 14 residues. From germline, CDR1 is SNHLY and CDR2 FYNNEI. V gave up 6 bases and J gave up 5 bases, with 17 bases separating them. Full variable domain (rest looked up from reference TRBV2 and TRBJ2-7): EPEVTQTPSHQVTQMGQEVILRCVPISNHLYFYWYRQILGQKVEFLVSFYNNEISEKSEIFDDQFSVERPDGSNFTLKIRSTKLEDSAMYFCASRGRLGLNEQYFGPGTRLTVT.

V usage is TRBV5-1 and J usage is TRBJ2-7; 9 nucleotides line up with TRBD2. V dropped 4 bases and J dropped 2; count of bases not matched to a gene: 10. The CDR3 is made up of 16 amino acids. Germline CDR1 and CDR2: SGHRS and YFSETQ. The CDR3 here is CASSPVGAGGPYEQYF. The CDR3 DNA is TGCGCCAGCAGCCCCGTGGGGGCGGGAGGGCCCTACGAGCAGTACTTC.

The V call is TRBV6-5, the J call TRBJ1-1; D unclear. V dropped 7 bases and J dropped 1 base, with 4 bases sitting between them. The length of the CDR3 is 11 residues. Looked up from germline, CDR1 is MNHEY and CDR2 is SVGAGI. The CDR3 reads CASTRNTEAFF. CDR3 sequence (DNA): TGTGCCAGCACACGGAACACTGAAGCTTTCTTT.

The chain carries TRBV11-3 and TRBJ2-5; possible D gene TRBD2, 5 bases. The CDR3 contains 14 residues. V was clipped by 6 bases and J by 2 bases, with 13 bases between them. Looked up from germline, CDR1 is SGHNT and CDR2 is YENEEA. The CDR3: CASRSTGKQETQYF. The CDR3 bases are TGTGCCAGCAGGTCGACGGGGAAGCAAGAGACCCAGTACTTC.

The V and J genes are TRBV6-1 and TRBJ1-1; 8 nucleotides agree with TRBD1. V trimming: 3 bases; J trimming: 7 bases; junction bases outside the gene matches: 13. Germline V gives CDR1 MNHNS, CDR2 SASEGT. The CDR3 runs 16 residues. The chain's CDR3 is CASSDPLAGGSGEAFF. CDR3 sequence (DNA): TGTGCCAGCAGTGACCCCTTGGCAGGGGGCTCAGGTGAAGCTTTCTTT.

The chain couples TRBV11-2 to TRBJ2-7, with D perhaps TRBD2 (5 bases). V lost 8 bases to trimming and J lost 2 bases, with 7 bases between them. CDR1 SGHAT and CDR2 FQNNGV come from the germline V gene. The CDR3 is 11 residues long. In DNA, the CDR3 is TGTGCCAGCGGGAGAGCCTACGAGCAGTACTTC. Translated, it gives CASGRAYEQYF.

The chain links TRBV5-1 to TRBJ1-3, with D perhaps TRBD1 (6 bases). Trimming removed 4 bases at V and 0 bases at J, with 20 bases between. This CDR3 is built from 18 residues. Looked up from germline, CDR1 is SGHRS and CDR2 is YFSETQ. CDR3 sequence: CASSPQGRHLSSGNTIYF. The CDR3 DNA reads as TGCGCCAGCAGCCCACAGGGACGGCATTTAAGCTCTGGAAACACCATATATTTT.

The chain recombines TRBV6-5 with TRBJ1-2, with D maybe TRBD1 (6 bases). Germline V gene data show CDR1 as MNHEY and CDR2 as SVGAGI. The CDR3 spans 13 residues. The germline V and J ends were trimmed by 6 bases and 8 bases, with 16 bases remaining between them. CDR3 nucleotide sequence: TGTGCCAGCAGGGGATGGGGGGCGCCGGGCTACACCTTC. Its protein is CASRGWGAPGYTF.

The V call is TRBV19, the J call TRBJ2-3, with D maybe TRBD2 (6 bases). Trimming shortened V by 10 bases and J by 0 bases, and 14 bases separated the two germline ends. Germline V gene sequence: CDR1 LNHDA, CDR2 SQIVND (reference sequence). The CDR3 consists of 14 residues. In DNA, the CDR3 is TGTGCCACGACCCGGACTATTAGCACAGATACGCAGTATTTT. Residues: CATTRTISTDTQYF.

The rearrangement links TRBV11-2 to TRBJ1-2; D possibly corresponds to TRBD1 (5 bases). This CDR3 comprises 14 residues. Germline-derived CDR1 and CDR2 are SGHAT and FQNNGV. Trimming removed 2 bases from V and 4 bases from J, with 11 bases in between. The CDR3 spells CASSLSGRGYGYTF. For the CDR3, the DNA is TGTGCCAGCAGCTTATCAGGAAGGGGCTATGGCTACACCTTC. Based on the CDR3 plus reference TRBV11-2 and TRBJ1-2, the full variable domain is EAGVAQSPRYKIIEKRQSVAFWCNPISGHATLYWYQQILGQGPKLLIQFQNNGVVDDSQLPKDRFSAERLKGVDSTLKIQPAKLEDSAVYLCASSLSGRGYGYTFGSGTRLTVV.

The rearrangement uses TRBV4-1 and TRBJ1-1, with 9 bases fitting TRBD1. In germline, CDR1 is MGHRA, CDR2 YSYEKL. Trimming cost V 4 bases and J 4 bases; bases outside gene matches: 7. The CDR3 is 15 residues long. CDR3 in DNA: TGCGCCAGCAGCCTTTCACAGGGGGCGGGCACTGAAGCTTTCTTT. As protein: CASSLSQGAGTEAFF.

The V call is TRBV7-2, the J call TRBJ2-7; the match to TRBD2 covers 7 bases. CDR1 and CDR2 (germline): SGHTA, FQGNSA. The CDR3 runs 15 residues. V shed 3 bases and J 1 base; nucleotides not matched to a gene: 6. The CDR3 loop reads CASSLTSRKSYEQYF. In nucleotides, the CDR3 is TGTGCCAGCAGCTTGACTAGCAGAAAATCCTACGAGCAGTACTTC.

This clone was detected only once. J is TRBJ2-7 and V is TRBV12-2; TRBD1 is taken as the D call from the table, unchecked against the DNA. TRBV12-2 represents a pseudogene. This CDR3 is built from 15 residues. DNA of the CDR3: TGTGCAAGTCGCTCCATGGACAGACGCCCCTACGAGCAGTACTTC. Amino acid sequence: CASRSMDRRPYEQYF.

This rearrangement joins TRBV25-1 to TRBJ2-5; TRBD1 is a possible D gene (5 bases). This CDR3 has 13 amino acids. Trimming cost V 4 bases and J 5 bases, with 11 bases left between them. Germline CDR1 reads MGHDK; CDR2 reads SYGVNS. The CDR3 protein is CASSATAQETQYF. CDR3 nucleotides: TGTGCCAGCAGTGCGACAGCCCAGGAGACCCAGTACTTC.